This section outlines one T cell receptor (beta chain) sequence together with its context. What it binds is not known. This entry is derived from a study of cytomegalovirus exposure and HLA in healthy donors. The PCR ran on 60 Vbeta and 13 Jbeta primers. The protocol was immunoSEQ multiplex PCR, while the TCRdb copy is restricted to in-frame clones and leaves out a portion. The repertoire table contains roughly 42,000 clones. Study-level findings and limits: There were about 160 TCR beta chains listed as cytomegalovirus-associated. Links to common viral pathogens appeared, in a later analysis, for several of the most significant clusters. Presence/absence analyses treated sequencing depth as roughly uniform across donors.

The germline V gene encodes CDR1 SGHNT and CDR2 YYREEE (reference sequence). The V gene lost 5 bases and the J gene lost 5 bases, with 13 bases spanning the gap. The CDR3 is made up of 13 amino acids. The sequenced sample consisted of PBMCs. The clonotype comes from a man younger than 45 in good health and CMV-seronegative. The rearrangement joins TRBV5-4 to TRBJ2-5; the D gene is possibly TRBD1 (6 bases). CDR3 protein: CASSRGQSETQYF. The CDR3 coding sequence is TGTGCCAGCAGTCGCGGACAGTCCGAGACCCAGTACTTC. The full variable domain, completed using reference TRBV5-4 and TRBJ2-5, is ETGVTQSPTHLIKTRGQQVTLRCSSQSGHNTVSWYQQALGQGPQFIFQYYREEENGRGNFPPRFSGLQFPNYSSELNVNALELDDSALYLCASSRGQSETQYFGPGTRLLVL.